The next 23 T cell receptor beta chains were all read from a single sample in a study of T-cell memory formation after mild COVID-19. TCRdb re-called the 5' RACE reads with MiXCR, one entry per CDR3 protein. The repertoire holds about 430,000 distinct CDR3 sequences, with 24% as singletons. Sequencing was carried out using PBMCs or a T cell subset sorted from them (not recorded which). The source of these receptors is an adult woman who had mild COVID-19 (a few samples of this study predate the infection). Cell type and time point are not known.

The chain has TRBV9 and TRBJ2-7, with D possibly TRBD1 on 7 matching bases. This CDR3 is 16 amino acids long. CDR1 and CDR2 (germline): SGDLS, YYNGEE. V lost 4 bases and J lost 0, with 17 bases in between. CDR3 in amino acids: CASSRTGGGRSYEQYF. The CDR3 bases are TGTGCCAGCAGCCGGACAGGAGGGGGCCGCTCCTACGAGCAGTACTTC.

The rearrangement links TRBV12-3 or TRBV12-4 to TRBJ1-5; 9 nucleotides align to TRBD1. This CDR3 contains 21 residues. V gave up 3 bases and J gave up 2 bases; unmatched junction bases: 20. The CDR3 nucleotides read TGTGCCAGCAGTTTCGATTTTTACGGGACAGGGACAAACTCGGGCAATCAGCCCCAGCATTTT. It translates to CASSFDFYGTGTNSGNQPQHF.

This clonotype was counted ten times or more. The chain recombines TRBV7-9 with TRBJ1-1, with a weak D call TRBD1 (6 bases). With 6 bases removed from V and 0 bases from J, the gap between germline ends came to 11 bases. The CDR3 totals 14 residues. In germline, CDR1 is SEHNR, CDR2 FQNEAQ (reference sequence). In nucleotides, the CDR3 is TGTGCCAGCAGTCCGACAGGAATGAACACTGAAGCTTTCTTT. Translation: CASSPTGMNTEAFF.

The gene calls are TRBV6-5 and TRBJ2-7, with D tentatively TRBD1 (6 bases). The CDR3 totals 15 residues. V lost 8 bases to trimming and J lost 1 base, with 18 bases between them. The germline V gene encodes CDR1 MNHEY and CDR2 SVGAGI. The CDR3 reads CASRSPGHISYEQYF. CDR3 nucleotides: TGTGCCAGCCGGTCCCCGGGACATATATCCTACGAGCAGTACTTC.

The chain couples TRBV29-1 to TRBJ2-7; TRBD2 agrees at 8 bases. The CDR3 totals 13 residues. The J segment lost 6 bases and the V segment lost 4 bases, leaving 8 bases of the junction unmatched. Germline assignment: CDR1 SQVTM and CDR2 ANQGSEA. CDR3 loop: CSVASASGREQYF. The CDR3 DNA sequence: TGCAGCGTTGCATCGGCTAGCGGGCGCGAGCAGTACTTC.

This chain links TRBV12-3 or TRBV12-4 with TRBJ1-4; no definite D call. CDR3 length equals 14 residues. Trimming shortened V by 7 bases and J by 1 base, and 10 bases separated the two germline ends. The CDR3 DNA sequence: TGTGCCAGCACCCGGACGGTAACTAATGAAAAACTGTTTTTT. The encoded protein is CASTRTVTNEKLFF.

A few counts support this clonotype. The J gene is TRBJ2-7, the V gene TRBV25-1; 7 positions agree with TRBD1. CDR1 and CDR2 from the germline V gene are MGHDK and SYGVNS. This CDR3 has 15 amino acids. Trimming removed 4 bases from V and 2 bases from J; junction bases left unmatched: 8. CDR3 amino acids: CASSGIRQGPYEQYF. The CDR3, as DNA: TGTGCCAGCAGTGGGATTCGACAGGGACCCTACGAGCAGTACTTC.

This clonotype was recorded a few times. The DNA for the CDR3 is TGTGCCAGCAGTCGCCACGAAAAGGGGAATGAGCAGTTCTTC. Its translation: CASSRHEKGNEQFF. V and J are TRBV7-3 and TRBJ2-1; possibly TRBD1 for D (5 bases). The CDR3 spans 14 residues. V lost 6 bases, J lost 7 bases, and 16 bases lay in between. Looked up from germline, CDR1 is SGHTA and CDR2 is FQGTGA.

This clonotype turned up a few times. The chain combines TRBV19 with TRBJ2-7, with 8 bases aligning to TRBD1. Germline V gene sequence: CDR1 LNHDA, CDR2 SQIVND (reference sequence). The ends lost 4 bases at V and 11 bases at J; junction bases unmatched: 7. There are 12 residues in the CDR3. In DNA, the CDR3 is TGTGCCAGTAGTACACCCAGGGGGCGAAAGTACTTC. It is translated as CASSTPRGRKYF.

This clonotype was found many times. The CDR3 region has the DNA TGTGCCACCAAGACAGATAATTCACCCCTCCACTTT. Its protein is CATKTDNSPLHF. The chain carries TRBV15 and TRBJ1-6, with D perhaps matching TRBD1 (5 bases). The CDR3 runs 12 residues. The V end lost 7 bases, the J end lost 5 bases, and 6 bases lay between the germline ends. CDR1 is LNHNV and CDR2 is YYDKDF in the germline V gene (reference sequence).

This clonotype came up a few times. The rearrangement uses TRBV5-1 and TRBJ2-7, with 12 bases identical to TRBD1. The ends lost 1 base at V and 5 bases at J; junction bases unmatched: 13. Germline loops: CDR1 SGHRS, CDR2 YFSETQ. The CDR3 extends over 18 amino acids. CDR3 residues: CASSLLGTGGRNQDEQYF. The CDR3 bases are TGCGCCAGCAGCTTGTTGGGGACAGGGGGCCGGAACCAGGACGAGCAGTACTTC.

The rearrangement uses TRBV18 and TRBJ2-6, with D perhaps being TRBD1 or TRBD2 (5 bases each). The length of the CDR3 is 16 residues. CDR1 is KGHSH, CDR2 LQKENI, per germline. Trimming pared 4 bases from V and 1 base from J, leaving 11 bases between. The CDR3 protein is CASSRGTQSGANVLTF. CDR3 nucleotide sequence: TGTGCCAGCTCACGAGGGACGCAGTCTGGGGCCAACGTCCTGACTTTC.

This clonotype was observed a handful of times. The chain employs TRBV5-1 and TRBJ2-1; 8 bases match TRBD2. The CDR3 totals 15 residues. With 8 bases clipped from V and 0 bases from J, the junction kept 7 bases outside the gene matches. Germline-derived CDR1 and CDR2 are SGHRS and YFSETQ. CDR3 bases: TGCGCCAGTGCCCTAGGACTAGCCTCCTACAATGAGCAGTTCTTC. This translates into CASALGLASYNEQFF.

The table lists this clonotype with a few counts. The chain combines TRBV14 with TRBJ2-1; 13 bases agree with TRBD2. Germline trimming cut 4 bases from V and 3 bases from J; bases unmatched to any gene: 6. Per the germline V gene, CDR1 is SGHDN and CDR2 is FVKESK. The CDR3 spans 17 residues. CDR3 nucleotides: TGTGCCAGCAGCCCCTGGACTAGCGGGAGTCTCTACAATGAGCAGTTCTTC. Its translation is CASSPWTSGSLYNEQFF.

The V and J genes are TRBV3-1 and TRBJ1-6; weak D call: TRBD1 (6 bases). V was shortened by 3 bases and J by 6 bases, with 15 bases between the two germline ends. In germline, CDR1 is LGHDT, CDR2 YNNKEL (reference sequence). This CDR3 is 16 amino acids long. The CDR3 loop is CASSHTGTSLNSPLHF. CDR3 DNA: TGTGCCAGCAGCCATACAGGGACTTCACTTAATTCACCCCTCCACTTT.

The J gene is TRBJ1-1, the V gene TRBV20-1, with TRBD1 as a possible D gene (6 bases). This CDR3 contains 13 residues. V was trimmed by 3 bases and J by 3 bases, leaving 11 bases between them. Germline CDR1 and CDR2: DFQATT and SNEGSKA (reference sequence). This chain's CDR3 is CSASTGLDTEAFF. CDR3 DNA sequence: TGCAGTGCTAGTACAGGGCTGGACACTGAAGCTTTCTTT.

This clonotype was observed a handful of times. The chain couples TRBV7-8 to TRBJ2-7, with 9 positions matching TRBD1. The CDR3 totals 15 residues. Germline V gene data show CDR1 as SGHVS and CDR2 as FQNEAQ. V lost 3 bases and J lost 6; bases outside the gene matches: 9. CDR3 in amino acids: CASSFHRDRVSEQYF. The CDR3 DNA reads as TGTGCCAGCAGCTTTCACCGGGACAGGGTGAGCGAGCAGTACTTC.

DNA for the CDR3: TGCGCCAGCGGACAGGGGGCGAGGGAAGAGACCCAGTACTTC. It is translated as CASGQGAREETQYF. This sequence joins TRBV5-1 and TRBJ2-5; the match to TRBD1 covers 11 bases. Unmatched junction bases numbered 5, after V lost 7 bases and J lost 3 bases. The CDR3 sequence is 14 residues long. Germline lookup yields CDR1 SGHRS and CDR2 YFSETQ.

This clonotype was detected only a few times. This chain joins TRBV7-2 and TRBJ2-3; 12 bases are shared with TRBD2. V lost 2 bases and J lost 5; bases outside the gene matches: 8. CDR3 length: 17 amino acids. CDR1 and CDR2 from the germline V gene are SGHTA and FQGNSA. CDR3 sequence reads: CASSLSYPSGGGDTQYF. The CDR3 DNA sequence: TGTGCCAGCAGCTTATCATACCCTAGCGGGGGGGGAGATACGCAGTATTTT.

This clonotype was seen more than once but under ten times. The chain joins TRBV7-9 to TRBJ2-5; the match to TRBD2 covers 7 bases. Germline loops: CDR1 SEHNR, CDR2 FQNEAQ (reference sequence). Losses at the gene ends were 5 bases for V and 5 bases for J; bases not matched to a gene: 14. This CDR3 region has 16 residues. This CDR3 reads CASSLERGGRKETQYF. Written as DNA, the CDR3 is TGTGCCAGCAGCCTCGAAAGGGGCGGGAGAAAGGAGACCCAGTACTTC. Drawing the rest from reference TRBV7-9 and TRBJ2-5, the complete variable domain is DTGVSQNPRHKITKRGQNVTFRCDPISEHNRLYWYRQTLGQGPEFLTYFQNEAQLEKSRLLSDRFSAERPKGSFSTLEIQRTEQGDSAMYLCASSLERGGRKETQYFGPGTRLLVL.

The rearrangement links TRBV24-1 to TRBJ1-5; the match to TRBD1 covers 10 bases. V lost 4 bases and J lost 2; bases outside the gene matches: 7. This CDR3 spans 17 amino acids. In germline, CDR1 is KGHDR, CDR2 SFDVKD. The CDR3: CATSDRGQGGGNQPQHF. The CDR3, as DNA: TGTGCCACCAGTGACAGAGGACAGGGGGGTGGCAATCAGCCCCAGCATTTT.

This clonotype was recorded a few times. J is TRBJ2-5 and V is TRBV20-1; 7 positions match TRBD2. The CDR3 totals 12 residues. The germline V gene encodes CDR1 DFQATT and CDR2 SNEGSKA (reference sequence). Trimming at V came to 1 base and at J to 13 bases, leaving 9 bases not matched to a gene. As DNA, the CDR3 is TGCAGTGCTAGAGCTTTGTCGGGGGGATCGTACTTC. Its translation: CSARALSGGSYF.

This clonotype was seen a handful of times. The V call is TRBV7-9, the J call TRBJ1-4; D gene ambiguous. The CDR3 runs to 15 residues. Germline V gene sequence: CDR1 SEHNR, CDR2 FQNEAQ (reference sequence). The V end was cut by 1 base, the J end by 8 bases, with 14 bases between. The CDR3 protein is CASSLGRVGGEKLFF. The CDR3 DNA reads TGTGCCAGCAGCTTAGGGAGAGTTGGTGGCGAAAAACTGTTTTTT.